This T cell receptor (beta chain) was captured by sequencing in a study of shared clonotypes between healthy human individuals (dated by TCRdb to about 2020). About the full investigation: The cohort comprised a couple of women and a few men aged 18 to 49 years. Per donor, three plates each were used for CD4 naive and CD4 memory, two for CD8 naive, and one for CD8 memory. The study deeply sequenced blood TCR repertoires of several healthy adults to estimate repertoire size and the extent of clonotype sharing between individuals. To increase sequencing depth and limit assay-specific biases, TCR repertoire library preparation and sequencing were carried out by different laboratories using diverse techniques. Each donor's leukapheresis produced roughly between roughly 0.85 and 10 billion PBMCs.

TCR CDR3 regions were amplified from genomic DNA by multiplex PCR using the deep immunoSEQ assay. Genomic DNA extracted from each cell subset was distributed evenly over all wells of several immunoSEQ 96-well plates, and each plate served as one replicate. Each replicate PCR for sorted subsets received about 220 ng genomic DNA, equal to roughly 30,000 T cell genomes. Purified libraries were quantified with a Qubit 3.0 fluorometer, sized on a Bioanalyzer 2100, and re-quantified with the KAPA Library Quantification kit. Every immunoSEQ 96-well plate was sequenced on a dedicated single-read 150-cycle Illumina NextSeq 550 flow cell. In the paper's pipeline: Because only junctional sequences without quality scores were contained in the immunoSEQ output, filtering matching that applied to full-length reads could not be performed. To assign V/J genes and CDR3, sequences were annotated against IMGT germline references using PyIR, a Python wrapper for IgBLAST v1.9. Reads with weak V/J assignments (E-value above 1e-6), missing CDR3, stop codons, out-of-frame junctions, or ambiguous translated residues were removed. V3J clonotypes were defined by identical inferred V gene, J gene, and CDR3 amino acid sequence. Percentage overlap between repertoires was calculated by dividing the number of shared unique clonotypes by the size of the smaller repertoire. RTK rarefaction, the Chao1 estimator, and Recon v2.1 estimates of unobserved clonotypes were used to assess repertoire richness. Generation probabilities for all TCRbeta clonotypes obtained by the gDNA method from a few donors were computed using OLGA. Held by TCRdb, this immuneACCESS table contains in-frame sequences only and omits some clones. Under half of the omission traces to an unresolved V gene where checked; the cause of the rest is unknown. V and J calls and clone size are copied from that table; D and trimming were computed from the DNA. The sample yields hundreds of thousands of clones; around two thirds were counted once. The ten largest clonotypes hold less than 2% of the sample.

Of note for this clone: Its antigen is currently not known. Per-base quality was not reported, and no clone a single base away is much larger than it.

General study outcomes and caveats: Even with the large sequencing depth, rarefaction of the sorted-subset datasets indicated that sequencing was incomplete. Because the study included a small number of donors, the genetic and exposure-history diversity represented was limited. Pairwise subsampling led to the expectation that sequencing depth would affect the degree of clonotype sharing among donors. Across a handful of donors, about 4.5% of naive CD4, approximately 4% of naive CD8, approximately 2.5% of memory CD4, and 0.4% of memory CD8 clonotypes were shared. Compared with non-shared clonotypes, clonotypes shared by all four sorted-subset donors had higher generation probabilities. Sampling was limited to blood, and TCR repertoires in tissue likely differ from TCR repertoires in blood. Larger estimated clonotype richness was generally found for naive subsets than for memory subsets.

Relative to germline, V is missing 1 base and J is missing 1 base, with 8 bases of the junction outside any gene match. Spanning cysteine to phenylalanine, the CDR3 consists of 18 amino acids. Only the CDR3 part of the read is kept: 54 bases, read in frame from the first base. CDR1 MGHDK and CDR2 SYGVNS were looked up in the germline V gene. The donors were healthy, HIV-negative adults with no recently reported acute infections or vaccinations. Only Caucasian adults living in Nashville, Tennessee, USA were represented among the donors. CD4+ T cells were enriched by magnetic negative selection, after which naive cells were positively selected on CD45RA and the negative fraction was taken as the memory subset. Blood was obtained by leukapheresis, after which PBMCs were separated by Ficoll-Histopaque density gradient centrifugation and cryopreserved in liquid nitrogen vapor phase. Analytical flow cytometry was used to check the purity and quantity of every magnetically sorted T cell population. Genomic DNA was isolated from each sorted fraction and quantified by UV absorbance on a Nanodrop 2000c.

The chain joins TRBV25-1 to TRBJ2-3; 10 bases in between match TRBD2. Source material: memory CD4+ T cells sorted from blood. In light of the paper, this sample's cell subset or site label describes: CD45RA-negative fraction. The source of this sequence is a woman aged 25 to 39 in good health. The encoded CDR3 is CASSEFETSGAGTDTQYF. The DNA reads as follows: TGTGCCAGCAGTGAATTCGAAACTAGCGGGGCTGGCACAGATACGCAGTATTTT.